These 9 T cell receptor beta chains share one sample of origin, sequenced in a study of cytotoxic CD8 clonotypes in ibrutinib-treated CLL. The protocol was immunoSEQ multiplex PCR, while the TCRdb copy is restricted to in-frame clones and leaves out a portion. The table includes some 300,000 clones, about 77% detected once. The material sequenced was PBMCs, taken before ibrutinib treatment. The receptors shown here come from a human donor with chronic lymphocytic leukemia.

V gene TRBV9 combines with J gene TRBJ2-7, with 7 bases matching TRBD2. V gave up 2 bases and J gave up 2 bases; unmatched junction bases: 7. This CDR3 contains 15 residues. Germline-derived CDR1 and CDR2 are SGDLS and YYNGEE. The CDR3 sequence is CASSVDPSGTYEQYF. The CDR3, as DNA: TGTGCCAGCAGCGTGGATCCTAGCGGAACCTACGAGCAGTACTTC.

The V gene is TRBV6-6, the J gene TRBJ2-7; 9 bases are a match to TRBD2. Germline CDR1 reads MNHNY; CDR2 reads SVGAGI (reference sequence). V dropped 5 bases and J dropped 6; count of bases not matched to a gene: 5. The length of the CDR3 is 13 residues. CDR3 sequence reads: CASSNGLASEQYF. CDR3 nucleotide sequence: TGTGCCAGCAGTAACGGACTAGCGAGCGAGCAGTACTTC.

The rearrangement uses TRBV6-1 and TRBJ2-4, with no clear D. This CDR3 contains 15 residues. V was cut by 5 bases and J by 6 bases, with 17 bases left in between. CDR1 and CDR2 (germline): MNHNS, SASEGT. This chain's CDR3 is CASSWTAPLVNIQYF. The DNA for the CDR3 is TGTGCCAGCAGTTGGACCGCCCCGTTGGTAAACATTCAGTACTTC.

This clone was observed a few times. V gene TRBV30 combines with J gene TRBJ1-3; D gene unclear. Trimming took off 2 bases at V and 8 bases at J, with 10 bases between the two ends. Germline V gives CDR1 GTSNPN, CDR2 SVGIG (reference sequence). The CDR3 length is 12 residues. The CDR3 nucleotides read TGTGCCTGGAGTAATCTGGGAGACACCATATATTTT. It encodes CAWSNLGDTIYF.

V gene TRBV27 combines with J gene TRBJ2-2; no clear D. V gave up 2 bases and J gave up 1 base, with 8 bases separating them. The CDR3 is 15 residues long. Germline V lookup: CDR1 MNHEY, CDR2 SMNVEV (reference sequence). CDR3 protein: CASSLVQKNTGELFF. The CDR3 bases are TGTGCCAGCAGTTTAGTCCAAAAGAACACCGGGGAGCTGTTTTTT.

CDR3 sequence: CASSYPGNHNTEAFF. CDR3 coding DNA: TGCGCCAGCAGCTACCCCGGGAATCACAACACTGAAGCTTTCTTT. This sequence joins TRBV4-1 and TRBJ1-1; D unresolved. V was shortened by 5 bases and J by 2 bases, with 15 bases between the two germline ends. Germline V gene sequence: CDR1 MGHRA, CDR2 YSYEKL. This CDR3 is 15 amino acids long.

J is TRBJ2-3 and V is TRBV29-1, with D perhaps TRBD1 (5 bases). CDR1 and CDR2 from the germline V gene are SQVTM and ANQGSEA. The length of the CDR3 is 13 residues. Trimming stripped 4 bases from V and 1 base from J, with 9 bases between. CDR3 in amino acids: CSVGGAGTDTQYF. The CDR3 nucleotides read TGCAGCGTTGGTGGGGCCGGCACAGATACGCAGTATTTT.

The gene calls are TRBV18 and TRBJ2-7, with unresolved D. Trimming left V 3 bases short and J 9 bases short, with 15 bases between. The CDR3 sequence is 13 residues long. CDR1 is KGHSH and CDR2 is LQKENI in the germline V gene. CDR3 nucleotides: TGTGCCAGCTCACCTCCGGGCGGACGCGGGCAGTACTTC. It translates to CASSPPGGRGQYF.

The V and J genes are TRBV7-6 and TRBJ2-1; TRBD2 matches at 9 bases. The CDR3 spans 14 residues. Germline assignment: CDR1 SGHVS and CDR2 FNYEAQ. After removal of 3 bases from V and 8 bases from J, the junction contained 5 bases not matched to a gene. The CDR3 spells CASSFLAGADEQFF. DNA for the CDR3: TGTGCCAGCAGCTTTTTAGCGGGAGCAGATGAGCAGTTCTTC.